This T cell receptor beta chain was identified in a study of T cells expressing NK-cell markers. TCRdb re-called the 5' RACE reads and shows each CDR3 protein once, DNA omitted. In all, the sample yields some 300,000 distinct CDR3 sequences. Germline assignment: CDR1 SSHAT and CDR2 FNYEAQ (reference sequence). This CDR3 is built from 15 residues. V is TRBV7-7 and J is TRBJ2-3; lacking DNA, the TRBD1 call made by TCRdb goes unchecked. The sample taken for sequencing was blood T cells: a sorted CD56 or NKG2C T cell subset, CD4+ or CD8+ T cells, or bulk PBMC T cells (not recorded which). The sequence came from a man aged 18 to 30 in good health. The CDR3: CASSPLAGQEDTQYF.